This TCR beta chain stems from a study of cytomegalovirus exposure and HLA in healthy donors. Each of the donors was a healthy bone marrow donor. PCR involved 60 Vbeta and 13 Jbeta primers. The data were produced by immunoSEQ multiplex PCR, yet TCRdb's version contains in-frame clones alone and is incomplete. This sample has tens of thousands of clones, with around 65% found just once. Findings and limits, study-wide: The analysis excluded some indistinguishable V segments, including TRBV6-2 and TRBV6-3. Associated with cytomegalovirus, according to the listing, were around 160 TCR beta chains. According to a later analysis, most TCR beta chains associated with CMV appeared HLA-restricted.

This CDR3 has 14 amino acids. Germline CDR1 and CDR2: LNHDA and SQIVND (reference sequence). V gave up 4 bases and J gave up 2 bases; unmatched junction bases: 3. This clone was seen just once. As yet, its antigen is unknown. The chain recombines TRBV19 with TRBJ2-7; TRBD1 matches at 9 bases. The TCR was taken from a man aged 55 to 70 in good health and CMV-seropositive. Source material: PBMCs. The CDR3 nucleotides read TGTGCCAGTAGTACCCGGGACAGGGCCTACGAGCAGTACTTC. Protein sequence: CASSTRDRAYEQYF.